A single sample is the source of the 2 T cell receptor beta chains below, sequenced in a study of cytomegalovirus exposure and HLA in healthy donors. Both 60 Vbeta primers and 13 Jbeta primers went into the PCR. Method: immunoSEQ multiplex PCR; TCRdb's copy keeps in-frame clones and lacks some. Here the sample spans about 130,000 clones, around 73% being singletons. Sequencing was done on a sample of PBMCs. These TCRs come from a female donor in good health and CMV-seronegative.

This rearrangement joins TRBV29-1 to TRBJ1-1, with a tentative D call TRBD1 (5 bases). Germline CDR1 is SQVTM and CDR2 is ANQGSEA. The V end was cut by 4 bases, the J end by 7 bases, with 7 bases between. CDR3 length: 10 amino acids. CDR3 in amino acids: CSVGQGEAFF. CDR3 in DNA: TGCAGCGTTGGCCAGGGTGAAGCTTTCTTT.

This clone was observed a few times. The chain recombines TRBV27 with TRBJ2-4; TRBD2 matches at 11 bases. CDR1 and CDR2 (germline): MNHEY, SMNVEV (reference sequence). V lost 5 bases to trimming and J lost 0 bases; unmatched junction nucleotides: 3. CDR3 length equals 16 residues. CDR3 loop: CASSPTSGGAKNIQYF. The CDR3 bases are TGTGCCAGCAGTCCTACTAGCGGGGGAGCCAAAAACATTCAGTACTTC.